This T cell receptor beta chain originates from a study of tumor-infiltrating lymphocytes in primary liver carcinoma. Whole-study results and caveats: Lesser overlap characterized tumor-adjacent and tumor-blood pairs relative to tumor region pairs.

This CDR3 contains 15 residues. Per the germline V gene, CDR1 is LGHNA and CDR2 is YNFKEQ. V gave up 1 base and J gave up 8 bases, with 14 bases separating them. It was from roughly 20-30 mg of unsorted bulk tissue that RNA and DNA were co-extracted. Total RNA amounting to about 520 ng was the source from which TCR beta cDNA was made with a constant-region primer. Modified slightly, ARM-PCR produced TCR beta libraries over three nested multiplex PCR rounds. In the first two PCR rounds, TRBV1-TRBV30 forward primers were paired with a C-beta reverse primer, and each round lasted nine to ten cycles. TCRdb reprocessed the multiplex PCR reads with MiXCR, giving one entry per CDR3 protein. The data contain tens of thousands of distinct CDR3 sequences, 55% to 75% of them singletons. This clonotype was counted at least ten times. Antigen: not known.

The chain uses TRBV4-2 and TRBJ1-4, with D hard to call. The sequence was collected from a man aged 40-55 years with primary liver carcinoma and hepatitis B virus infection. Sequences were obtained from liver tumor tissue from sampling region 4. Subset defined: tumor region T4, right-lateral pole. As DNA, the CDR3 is TGTGCCAGCAGCCAAGCGGACGGGCTTAGGGAAAAACTGTTTTTT. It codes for CASSQADGLREKLFF.